This T cell receptor beta chain emerged from a study of T-cell reconstitution after alpha-beta-depleted transplantation in children. General study points: Several hundred expanded graft clones reportedly gave rise to the alpha-beta T cells present about two months after transplant.

Germline V CDR1 and CDR2: MDHEN, SYDVKM. Trimming pared 6 bases from V and 3 bases from J, leaving 18 bases between. The CDR3 length is 15 residues. Preparation of the TCRbeta library involved a method that used unique molecular identifiers. TCRdb passed the PCR reads through MiXCR, listing each CDR3 protein once. The repertoire holds hundreds of thousands of distinct CDR3 sequences, with less than 15% as singletons. About this clonotype itself: Its target is unknown.

J is TRBJ2-7 and V is TRBV28, with D perhaps TRBD1 (7 bases). The origin of this receptor is a girl aged 2 to 9 with congenital amegakaryocytic thrombocytopenia, due to receive a stem cell transplant. Source: PBMCs, taken before TCRalphabeta/CD19-depleted stem cell transplant. The CDR3 sequence is CASRPQGGANYEQYF. The CDR3 nucleotides are TGTGCCAGCAGACCCCAGGGGGGTGCCAACTACGAGCAGTACTTC. The full variable domain, rest sourced from reference TRBV28 and TRBJ2-7, is DVKVTQSSRYLVKRTGEKVFLECVQDMDHENMFWYRQDPGLGLRLIYFSYDVKMKEKGDIPEGYSVSREKKERFSLILESASTNQTSMYLCASRPQGGANYEQYFGPGTRLTVT.